One sample yielded the 8 T cell receptor beta chains listed below, sequenced in a study of identical twins. TCRdb re-called the 5' RACE reads with MiXCR, one entry per CDR3 protein. The table includes about 430,000 distinct CDR3 sequences, approximately 17% detected once. Sequenced input: naive T cells sorted from blood. These receptors were collected from a man in his fifties or sixties in good health.

V and J are TRBV29-1 and TRBJ2-5; D might be TRBD1 or TRBD2, each matching 6 bases. Trimming removed 3 bases at V and 6 bases at J, with 11 bases between. The CDR3 covers 12 residues. Germline assignment: CDR1 SQVTM and CDR2 ANQGSEA. CDR3 loop: CSVDGGGKTQYF. The CDR3 DNA reads as TGCAGCGTTGACGGGGGCGGGAAGACCCAGTACTTC.

The DNA of the CDR3 is TGCGCCAGCAGCTTTGCAGGGGCCCCGAGGACCCAGTACTTC. It codes for CASSFAGAPRTQYF. The genes are TRBV5-1 and TRBJ2-5; D possibly corresponds to TRBD1 (6 bases). Germline V gene data show CDR1 as SGHRS and CDR2 as YFSETQ. Trimming cost V 2 bases and J 7 bases, with 15 bases left between them. The CDR3 consists of 14 residues.

The chain carries TRBV6-2 or TRBV6-3 and TRBJ2-2; a possible D gene is TRBD2 (7 bases). Germline V gene data show CDR1 as MNHEY and CDR2 as SVGEGT. The ends were cut back, 2 bases at V and 7 bases at J, with 17 bases in the middle. The CDR3 loop spans 16 amino acids. CDR3 DNA: TGTGCCAGCAGTTACCTCGGGGGGCCGGTAATCGGGGAGCTGTTTTTT. Protein product: CASSYLGGPVIGELFF.

This clonotype appeared many times. The rearrangement joins TRBV5-1 to TRBJ1-2; possible D gene TRBD1, 6 bases. V was clipped by 0 bases and J by 4 bases, with 7 bases between them. CDR1 and CDR2 (germline): SGHRS, YFSETQ. CDR3 length equals 13 residues. In nucleotides, the CDR3 is TGCGCCAGCAGCTTGGAACAGGGCTATGGCTACACCTTC. It encodes CASSLEQGYGYTF.

This clonotype was recorded many times. The chain couples TRBV20-1 to TRBJ2-1, with TRBD2 identical over 7 bases. Germline CDR1 DFQATT, CDR2 SNEGSKA (reference sequence). V lost 6 bases, J lost 4 bases, and 24 bases stayed unmatched. The CDR3 is 19 amino acids. CDR3 DNA: TGCAGTGCCGTTCATCTCGGGGCTAGCGGCACCGGGGGTTACAATGAGCAGTTCTTC. Residues: CSAVHLGASGTGGYNEQFF.

The CDR3, as DNA: TGTGCCAGCAGCGCACCCAGAGGGGGAAAAGAGACCCAGTACTTC. Translated, it gives CASSAPRGGKETQYF. The V gene is TRBV25-1, the J gene TRBJ2-5, with D possibly matching TRBD1 (6 bases). This CDR3 comprises 15 residues. Germline V gives CDR1 MGHDK, CDR2 SYGVNS. The V end was cut by 6 bases, the J end by 3 bases, with 17 bases between.

This chain uses TRBV7-9 with TRBJ1-2; D is unclear. V lost 5 bases to trimming and J lost 4 bases, with 14 bases between them. Germline values: CDR1 SEHNR, CDR2 FQNEAQ (reference sequence). The CDR3 is 14 amino acids. The chain's CDR3 is CASSPPEAGYGYTF. The CDR3 region has the DNA TGTGCCAGCAGCCCTCCGGAGGCCGGCTATGGCTACACCTTC.

This rearrangement joins TRBV5-1 to TRBJ1-5, with a tentative D call TRBD1 (5 bases). Per germline, CDR1 SGHRS and CDR2 YFSETQ. This CDR3 contains 14 residues. V was trimmed by 4 bases and J by 5 bases, leaving 13 bases between them. CDR3 region: CASSILGGDQPQHF. The CDR3 coding sequence is TGCGCCAGCAGCATCCTCGGGGGGGATCAGCCCCAGCATTTT.